A single sample gave rise to the 6 T cell receptor beta chains below, sequenced in a study of CD8 T cells in ankylosing spondylitis. TCRdb re-derived calls from the 5' RACE reads in MiXCR, one entry per CDR3 protein. Counted here are 85,000 to 100,000 distinct CDR3 sequences, roughly 10% occurring once; the ten biggest clones make up roughly 5.6%. Sequenced material: blood, either unsorted or a sorted T cell fraction (not recorded which). These receptors originate from a male donor with ankylosing spondylitis or in good health (not recorded which).

The table lists this clonotype with many counts. The J gene is TRBJ2-2, the V gene TRBV12-3 or TRBV12-4, with a tentative D call TRBD1 (6 bases). Trimming removed 2 bases at V and 5 bases at J, with 12 bases between. This CDR3 is built from 15 residues. The CDR3 protein is CASSLTGSQTGELFF. CDR3 bases: TGTGCCAGCAGTTTAACAGGGTCGCAGACCGGGGAGCTGTTTTTT.

This clonotype was observed a few times. The V call is TRBV27, the J call TRBJ2-7; a weak D match, TRBD2 (6 bases). Between the trimmed V and J ends, which lost 9 bases and 2 bases, there was a span of 14 bases. Germline V lookup: CDR1 MNHEY, CDR2 SMNVEV (reference sequence). CDR3 length: 13 amino acids. CDR3 in DNA: TGTGCCAGTAGCGGAGGGGCCACCTACGAGCAGTACTTC. The encoded protein is CASSGGATYEQYF.

This clonotype came up many times. The chain is built from TRBV5-1 and TRBJ2-1; 9 positions agree with TRBD2. CDR3 length: 15 amino acids. The trim removed 4 bases at V and 4 bases at J, leaving 6 bases unmatched. CDR1 and CDR2 from the germline V gene are SGHRS and YFSETQ. CDR3 nucleotide sequence: TGCGCCAGCAGCATAGATAGCGGGGGATACAATGAGCAGTTCTTC. It yields the protein CASSIDSGGYNEQFF.

Relative to its sample, this clonotype is medium-sized. The V gene is TRBV29-1, the J gene TRBJ2-2; either TRBD1 or TRBD2 may fit D (5 bases each). Germline CDR1 is SQVTM and CDR2 is ANQGSEA. V lost 4 bases to trimming and J lost 2 bases, with 11 bases between them. This CDR3 region has 14 residues. The DNA of the CDR3 is TGCAGCGTTGGAGGGACGGTAAACACCGGGGAGCTGTTTTTT. Encoded protein: CSVGGTVNTGELFF.

This clonotype was seen ten or more times. The V and J genes are TRBV20-1 and TRBJ2-5, with no clear D. Germline V gene lookup returns CDR1 DFQATT and CDR2 SNEGSKA (reference sequence). Trimming left V 0 bases short and J 2 bases short, with 19 bases between. The CDR3 is 17 residues long. CDR3 amino acids: CSARDSHGQLPQETQYF. DNA for the CDR3: TGCAGTGCTAGAGATTCCCACGGGCAGCTACCTCAAGAGACCCAGTACTTC.

Many counts were recorded for this clonotype. The CDR3 reads CASSLNAERAEAFF. CDR3 in DNA: TGTGCCAGCAGTTTAAATGCGGAAAGAGCTGAAGCTTTCTTT. The V and J genes are TRBV12-3 or TRBV12-4 and TRBJ1-1; D uncertain. V was pared by 2 bases and J by 6 bases, with 13 bases between. The CDR3 covers 14 residues.